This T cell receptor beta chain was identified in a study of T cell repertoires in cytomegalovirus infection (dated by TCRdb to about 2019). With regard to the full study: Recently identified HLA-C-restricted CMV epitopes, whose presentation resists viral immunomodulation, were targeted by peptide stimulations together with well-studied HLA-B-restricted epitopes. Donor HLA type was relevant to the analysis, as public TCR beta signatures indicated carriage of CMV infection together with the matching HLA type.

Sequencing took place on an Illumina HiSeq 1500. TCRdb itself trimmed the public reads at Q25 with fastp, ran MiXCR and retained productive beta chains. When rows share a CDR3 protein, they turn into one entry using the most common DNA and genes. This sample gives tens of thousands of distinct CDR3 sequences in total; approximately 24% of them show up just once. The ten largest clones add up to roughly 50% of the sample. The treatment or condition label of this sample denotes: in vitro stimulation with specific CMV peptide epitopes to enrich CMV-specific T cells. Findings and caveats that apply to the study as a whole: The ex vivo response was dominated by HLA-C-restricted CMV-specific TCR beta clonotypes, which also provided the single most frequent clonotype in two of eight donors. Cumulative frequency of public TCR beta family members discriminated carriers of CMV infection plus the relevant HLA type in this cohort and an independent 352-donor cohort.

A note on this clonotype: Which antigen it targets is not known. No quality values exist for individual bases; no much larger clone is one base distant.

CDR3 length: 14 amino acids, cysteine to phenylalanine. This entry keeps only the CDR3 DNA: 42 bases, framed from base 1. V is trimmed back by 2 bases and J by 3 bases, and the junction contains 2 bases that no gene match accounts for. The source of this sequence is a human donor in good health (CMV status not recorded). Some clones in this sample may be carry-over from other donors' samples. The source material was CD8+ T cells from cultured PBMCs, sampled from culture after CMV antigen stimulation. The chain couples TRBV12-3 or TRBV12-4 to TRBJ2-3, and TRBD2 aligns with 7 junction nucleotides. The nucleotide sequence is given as TGTGCCAGCAGTTTATTCGGGGGGACAGATACGCAGTATTTT. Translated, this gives CASSLFGGTDTQYF.